The sequence of this TCR beta chain was determined in a study of T cell responses to AZD1222 COVID-19 vaccine. Germline lookup yields CDR1 GTSNPN and CDR2 SVGIG (reference sequence). J lost 5 bases, V lost 0 bases, and 3 bases had no gene match. There are 13 residues in the CDR3. TCRdb keeps only in-frame clones here, not all; method: immunoSEQ multiplex PCR. Among 100,000 to 150,000 clones listed, 75% to 90% were seen once. This chain links TRBV30 with TRBJ1-2; TRBD1 agrees at 7 bases. The clonotype was recovered from an adult who received the AZD1222 COVID-19 vaccine. The sequencing here drew on peripheral blood, taken 28 days after the second AZD1222 dose. CDR3 nucleotide sequence: TGTGCCTGGAGTGTTACAGGGGAATATGGCTACACCTTC. It translates to CAWSVTGEYGYTF.